A selection of T cell receptor beta chains follows, all from one sample in a study of blood T cell repertoires in COVID-19. Libraries were prepared by immunoSEQ multiplex PCR; TCRdb keeps only in-frame clonotypes and omits some of them. The top ten hold 12% of the sample, which has around 170,000 clones, approximately 78% seen once. Sequencing input: peripheral blood. All receptors come from a woman older than 75 with COVID-19, enrolled during active disease. Each CDR3 is given with its conserved first and last residue.

J gene | V gene | CDR3 protein
TRBJ2-7 | TRBV7-9 | CASSKGQIAYEQYF
TRBJ1-5 | TRBV6-5 | CASSAGYRQPQHF
TRBJ1-2 | TRBV6-1 | CASSDRTGTSIYGYTF
TRBJ2-1 | TRBV29-1 | CSVAYGTGPYNEQFF
TRBJ1-4 | TRBV2 | CASSEGLGQGNEKLFF
TRBJ2-7 | TRBV6-4 | CASRLGHLYEQYF
TRBJ1-2 | TRBV28 | CASSLGAYGYTF
TRBJ2-2 | TRBV18 | CASSPLLSDPGELFF
TRBJ2-7 | TRBV6-4 | CASSDWQGNTYEQYF
TRBJ2-3 | TRBV14 | CASSLSVTDTQYF
TRBJ2-1 | TRBV5-4 | CASSTRRGAPSYNEQFF
TRBJ2-5 | TRBV5-1 | CASSLAGNRVGETQYF
TRBJ2-1 | TRBV19 | CASSYRGASYNEQFF
TRBJ2-7 | TRBV2 | CASSESFYEQYF
TRBJ2-1 | TRBV11-2 | CASSLERLAGVNEQFF
TRBJ1-2 | TRBV9 | CASSVVGGNYGYTF